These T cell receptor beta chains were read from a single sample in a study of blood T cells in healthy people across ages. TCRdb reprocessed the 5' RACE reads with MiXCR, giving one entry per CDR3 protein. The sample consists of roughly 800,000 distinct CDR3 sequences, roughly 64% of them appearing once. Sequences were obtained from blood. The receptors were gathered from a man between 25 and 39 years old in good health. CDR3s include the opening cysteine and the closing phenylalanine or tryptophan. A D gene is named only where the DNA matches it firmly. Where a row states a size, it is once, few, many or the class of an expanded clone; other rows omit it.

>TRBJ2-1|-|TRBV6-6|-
TGTGCCAGCATGAGGACCGCGAATATAAACAATGAGCAGTTCTTC
CASMRTANINNEQFF
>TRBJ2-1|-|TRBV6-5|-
TGTGCCAGCAGACCAGGGCATGGGAGTAGCAATGAGCAGTTCTTC
CASRPGHGSSNEQFF
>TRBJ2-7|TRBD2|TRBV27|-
TGTGCCAGCAGTTCCGGACTAGCGGGAGGGCCCGAGTCCTACGAGCAGTACTTC
CASSSGLAGGPESYEQYF
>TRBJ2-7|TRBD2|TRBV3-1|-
TGTGCCAGCGGGAAGGGACTAGCCCTCTACGAGCAGTACTTC
CASGKGLALYEQYF
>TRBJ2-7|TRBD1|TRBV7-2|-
TGTGCCAGCAGCTCGGGACAGGGGTTCCACGAGCAGTACTTC
CASSSGQGFHEQYF
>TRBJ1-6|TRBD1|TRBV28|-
TGTGCCAGCAGAGCATCCACAGGGGTTGGCTATAATTCACCCCTCCACTTT
CASRASTGVGYNSPLHF
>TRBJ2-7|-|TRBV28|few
TGTGCCAGCAGTTGGGACACCTCCTACGAGCAGTACTTC
CASSWDTSYEQYF
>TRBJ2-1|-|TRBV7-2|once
TGTGCCAGCAGTTGGGGGCGGAATGAGCAGTTCTTC
CASSWGRNEQFF
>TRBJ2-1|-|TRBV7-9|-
TGTGCCAGCAGCTTAGTACTAGCTATGTTCCCCTCCTACAATGAGCAGTTCTTC
CASSLVLAMFPSYNEQFF
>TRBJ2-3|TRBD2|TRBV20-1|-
TGCAGTGCTAGCCCGACTAGCGGACGCACAGATACGCAGTATTTT
CSASPTSGRTDTQYF
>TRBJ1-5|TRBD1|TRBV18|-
TGTGCCAGCTCACCCGGACAGGGCTCGGATCAGCCCCAGCATTTT
CASSPGQGSDQPQHF
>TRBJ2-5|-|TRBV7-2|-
TGTGCCAGCAGCTTACCAACTAGGGCATACGAGACCCAGTACTTC
CASSLPTRAYETQYF
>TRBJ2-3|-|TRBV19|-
TGTGCCAGTAGTATAGAGGACAGATACCTCACAGATACGCAGTATTTT
CASSIEDRYLTDTQYF
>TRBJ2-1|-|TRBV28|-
TGTGCCACGCAGCCCTCCTACAATGAGCAGTTCTTC
CATQPSYNEQFF
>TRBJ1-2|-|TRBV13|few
TGTGCCAGCAGCTTAGATGGTATGAGGCAGGATGGCTACACCTTC
CASSLDGMRQDGYTF
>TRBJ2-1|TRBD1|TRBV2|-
TGTGCCAGCAGTGTGGGACAGGTGGGGACCCAGTTCTTC
CASSVGQVGTQFF